The 22 T cell receptor beta chains given below trace back to one sample, sequenced in a study of blood T cell repertoires in COVID-19. Method: immunoSEQ multiplex PCR; TCRdb's copy keeps in-frame clones and lacks some. This repertoire shows around 270,000 clones, approximately 83% found once; its top ten account for around 16%. Source material: peripheral blood. The origin of the receptors is a person aged 65-85 years with COVID-19, enrolled during active disease.

This clone has just a few counts. This chain connects TRBV11-2 to TRBJ1-2; 7 nucleotides align to TRBD1. The CDR3 is 13 residues long. V dropped 5 bases and J dropped 8; count of bases not matched to a gene: 8. Looked up from germline, CDR1 is SGHAT and CDR2 is FQNNGV. The CDR3 DNA reads as TGTGCCAGCAGCCGAGACAGGGTAGGAGGCTACACCTTC. Encoded protein: CASSRDRVGGYTF.

This chain joins TRBV5-1 and TRBJ2-1; a possible D gene is TRBD2 (6 bases). With 0 bases removed from V and 8 bases from J, the gap between germline ends came to 15 bases. CDR3 size: 15 residues. CDR1 and CDR2 (germline): SGHRS, YFSETQ. The CDR3 bases are TGCGCCAGCAGCTTGGATGGCGGGAATAGGGATGAGCAGTTCTTC. Amino acid sequence: CASSLDGGNRDEQFF. The full variable domain, with the rest looked up from reference TRBV5-1 and TRBJ2-1, is KAGVTQTPRYLIKTRGQQVTLSCSPISGHRSVSWYQQTPGQGLQFLFEYFSETQRNKGNFPGRFSGRQFSNSRSEMNVSTLELGDSALYLCASSLDGGNRDEQFFGPGTRLTVL.

The V gene is TRBV6-1, the J gene TRBJ1-6, with TRBD1 as a possible D gene (5 bases). V lost 2 bases to trimming and J lost 6 bases, with 8 bases between them. The germline V gene has CDR1 MNHNS and CDR2 SASEGT. This CDR3 spans 14 amino acids. Written as DNA, the CDR3 is TGTGCCAGCAGTGAACAGGGAGGTAATTCACCCCTCCACTTT. This sequence encodes CASSEQGGNSPLHF.

This chain connects TRBV5-1 to TRBJ2-1; 10 positions match TRBD1. Germline V gene sequence: CDR1 SGHRS, CDR2 YFSETQ. V was pared by 3 bases and J by 1 base, with 1 base of the junction left unmatched. There are 15 residues in the CDR3. The CDR3 region is CASSSDRGSYNEQFF. The CDR3 coding sequence is TGCGCCAGCAGCTCGGACAGGGGGTCCTACAATGAGCAGTTCTTC. The complete variable domain, with remaining parts taken from reference TRBV5-1 and TRBJ2-1, reads KAGVTQTPRYLIKTRGQQVTLSCSPISGHRSVSWYQQTPGQGLQFLFEYFSETQRNKGNFPGRFSGRQFSNSRSEMNVSTLELGDSALYLCASSSDRGSYNEQFFGPGTRLTVL.

The rearrangement joins TRBV6-5 to TRBJ2-2; D is unresolved. Germline V lookup: CDR1 MNHEY, CDR2 SVGAGI. The ends were cut back, 2 bases at V and 0 bases at J, with 10 bases in the middle. The CDR3 is 16 residues long. The CDR3 here is CASSYLGSANTGELFF. Here the CDR3 DNA reads TGTGCCAGCAGTTACCTCGGCAGCGCGAACACCGGGGAGCTGTTTTTT.

This sequence joins TRBV7-2 and TRBJ2-5; possible D gene TRBD2, 6 bases. Trimming left V 5 bases short and J 9 bases short, with 19 bases between. Germline V gives CDR1 SGHTA, CDR2 FQGNSA. The CDR3 has 14 residues. CDR3 nucleotides: TGTGCCAGCAGCCTGTCACAGGCCCGGAGGGCCCAGTACTTC. Amino acids: CASSLSQARRAQYF.

This chain connects TRBV7-2 to TRBJ2-5; no reliable D call. This CDR3 spans 13 amino acids. Trimming pared 5 bases from V and 2 bases from J, leaving 9 bases between. CDR1 is SGHTA and CDR2 is FQGNSA in the germline V gene. Here the CDR3 reads CASSRSSQETQYF. The DNA for the CDR3 is TGTGCCAGCAGCCGTAGTTCACAAGAGACCCAGTACTTC.

This chain connects TRBV18 to TRBJ1-2; the match to TRBD1 covers 8 bases. Trimming cost V 2 bases and J 7 bases; bases outside gene matches: 6. Per germline, CDR1 KGHSH and CDR2 LQKENI. There are 14 residues in the CDR3. CDR3 coding DNA: TGTGCCAGCTCACCAAGGACAGGGAAACTTGGCTACACCTTC. Translating gives CASSPRTGKLGYTF.

This clone was counted a few times. The chain is built from TRBV6-5 and TRBJ1-6, with D perhaps matching TRBD1 (5 bases). Germline V lookup: CDR1 MNHEY, CDR2 SVGAGI. The CDR3 sequence is 14 residues long. Deletions cut 6 bases from V and 4 bases from J, with 10 bases between. CDR3 sequence: CASRMTEYNSPLHF. In DNA form, the CDR3 reads TGTGCCAGCAGGATGACAGAGTATAATTCACCCCTCCACTTT.

The chain combines TRBV19 with TRBJ1-3; no reliable D call. Germline V gene sequence: CDR1 LNHDA, CDR2 SQIVND (reference sequence). This CDR3 is built from 16 residues. V lost 1 base to trimming and J lost 0 bases, with 10 bases between them. CDR3 region: CASSIVREVSGNTIYF. CDR3 coding DNA: TGTGCCAGTAGTATAGTCCGCGAAGTCTCTGGAAACACCATATATTTT.

The chain links TRBV27 to TRBJ1-4; 7 positions agree with TRBD1. Germline CDR1 is MNHEY and CDR2 is SMNVEV (reference sequence). The CDR3 contains 18 residues. Trimming took 4 bases from V and 5 from J; bases not matched to a gene: 16. The CDR3 spells CASSSILKGQALNEKLFF. In DNA, the CDR3 is TGTGCCAGCAGTTCCATTCTAAAAGGACAGGCCTTAAATGAAAAACTGTTTTTT.

The V and J genes are TRBV25-1 and TRBJ2-7, with 7 bases matching TRBD1. With V trimmed by 5 bases and J by 7 bases, 8 bases remained unmatched. Germline V CDR1 and CDR2: MGHDK, SYGVNS. The CDR3 extends over 13 amino acids. CDR3 in amino acids: CASSKSTGYEQYF. DNA of the CDR3: TGTGCCAGCAGTAAATCGACAGGGTATGAGCAGTACTTC.

The CDR3 sequence is CASSSTGGGGVETQYF. CDR3 nucleotides: TGTGCCAGCAGCTCCACCGGGGGAGGGGGAGTGGAGACCCAGTACTTC. The rearrangement joins TRBV5-4 to TRBJ2-5; TRBD2 might be the D (7 bases). V lost 3 bases, J lost 5 bases, and 20 bases lay in between. The germline V gene encodes CDR1 SGHNT and CDR2 YYREEE (reference sequence). This CDR3 has 16 amino acids. Full variable domain (remainder filled in from reference TRBV5-4 and TRBJ2-5): ETGVTQSPTHLIKTRGQQVTLRCSSQSGHNTVSWYQQALGQGPQFIFQYYREEENGRGNFPPRFSGLQFPNYSSELNVNALELDDSALYLCASSSTGGGGVETQYFGPGTRLLVL.

The chain has TRBV11-2 and TRBJ1-1; D is perhaps TRBD1 (6 bases). This CDR3 has 15 residues. Germline assignment: CDR1 SGHAT and CDR2 FQNNGV. The germline V and J ends were trimmed by 1 base and 3 bases, with 12 bases remaining between them. The CDR3 is CASSLGSGAYTEAFF. CDR3 bases: TGTGCCAGCAGCTTAGGATCAGGGGCCTACACTGAAGCTTTCTTT.

V and J are TRBV7-2 and TRBJ2-7; 12 bases are a match to TRBD2. Germline V gene sequence: CDR1 SGHTA, CDR2 FQGNSA. The ends lost 5 bases at V and 3 bases at J; junction bases unmatched: 5. The CDR3 sequence is 15 residues long. This CDR3 is CASSPTSGGFYEQYF. CDR3 sequence (DNA): TGTGCCAGCAGCCCAACTAGCGGGGGGTTCTACGAGCAGTACTTC.

This sequence joins TRBV11-2 and TRBJ2-3; perhaps TRBD1 as D (5 bases). The ends were cut back, 8 bases at V and 1 base at J, with 10 bases in the middle. This CDR3 has 13 amino acids. Germline CDR1 SGHAT, CDR2 FQNNGV. The CDR3 DNA reads TGTGCCAGCCGCCCCAGGGGCACAGATACGCAGTATTTT. The encoded protein is CASRPRGTDTQYF.

CDR3 sequence: CASSCGGGSGRADQRKETQYF. The DNA of the CDR3 is TGTGCCAGCAGTTGTGGTGGGGGTAGCGGGAGGGCCGACCAAAGAAAGGAGACCCAGTACTTC. The V call is TRBV6-8, the J call TRBJ2-5; 11 bases line up with TRBD2. V shed 4 bases and J 5 bases; nucleotides not matched to a gene: 24. CDR1 and CDR2 from the germline V gene are MNHGY and SAAAGT. The CDR3 runs 21 residues.

The gene calls are TRBV19 and TRBJ1-1; 7 bases are a match to TRBD1. The CDR3 totals 15 residues. CDR1 and CDR2 (germline): LNHDA, SQIVND (reference sequence). Germline trimming cut 7 bases from V and 7 bases from J; bases unmatched to any gene: 15. The CDR3 coding sequence is TGTGCCAGTATTCTTAGCGCAGGGGGGAGCGGTGAAGCTTTCTTT. Its translation is CASILSAGGSGEAFF.

This rearrangement joins TRBV7-3 to TRBJ1-2; D is unclear. The V end was cut by 3 bases, the J end by 5 bases, with 10 bases between. The CDR3 totals 13 residues. Germline CDR1 reads SGHTA; CDR2 reads FQGTGA. The CDR3 sequence is CASSFSSGYGYTF. CDR3 nucleotide sequence: TGTGCCAGCAGCTTTTCTTCGGGGTATGGCTACACCTTC.

The chain combines TRBV12-3 or TRBV12-4 with TRBJ2-5; 15 nucleotides match TRBD2. Unmatched junction bases numbered 6, after V lost 6 bases and J lost 13 bases. The length of the CDR3 is 13 residues. CDR3 residues: CASRSGLAGGPYF. CDR3 DNA sequence: TGTGCCAGCAGATCGGGACTAGCGGGAGGTCCGTACTTC.

The chain couples TRBV5-8 to TRBJ2-5; a possible D gene is TRBD2 (5 bases). The CDR3 covers 14 residues. V lost 2 bases and J 2 bases, leaving 10 bases between the germline ends. The germline V gene has CDR1 SGHTS and CDR2 YDEGEE. The CDR3 region has the DNA TGTGCCAGCAGCTTCCGACGGGATCAAGAGACCCAGTACTTC. Translating gives CASSFRRDQETQYF.

The chain has TRBV5-1 and TRBJ1-5; D unresolved. The CDR3 length is 15 residues. V was shortened by 4 bases and J by 4 bases, with 15 bases between the two germline ends. Germline V gene lookup returns CDR1 SGHRS and CDR2 YFSETQ. In DNA form, the CDR3 reads TGCGCCAGCAGCCCCCAAGGCCAGGCAAATCAGCCCCAGCATTTT. Encoded protein: CASSPQGQANQPQHF.